This TCR beta chain comes out of a study of T cell responses to AZD1222 COVID-19 vaccine (dated by TCRdb to the early 2020s). Broadly, across the study: AZD1222 recipients with second doses at about 4 weeks or about 12 weeks were pooled, because spike-specific TCR depth and breadth did not differ between schedules. TCR sequencing was performed for 230 to 250 trial participants, of whom some 200 were given two doses of AZD1222 and approximately 25 were given two doses of MenACWY control vaccine. Trial participants were enrolled by age into 18-55, 56-69 and 70-plus year subgroups, with around 150, 28 and 57 TCR-sequenced participants respectively. Broader findings and caveats from the paper: Participants were mostly white British and included more females than males, and it was suggested by the authors that clonal diversity may have been underestimated. Reportedly, close to half of the unique spike-specific TCRs recognized epitopes lying outside the regions that are mutated in the B.1.351 and B.1.1.7 variants. CD4 TCRs associated with the vaccine covered the entire spike protein, and the dominant responses were in regions 160-218 and 743-854. No day 14 peak-response samples were available, so repertoires were characterized only after the peak T cell response. In the small 56-69-year group, the increase in depth fell short of significance, most likely because of low power. A significant rise in spike-specific TCR breadth and depth was observed after two AZD1222 doses relative to day 0 and relative to MenACWY recipients. Conclusions about previously exposed vaccinees were limited because only 5 or 6 AZD1222 recipients were SARS-CoV-2 seropositive at baseline.

This clone has only one observation. This clone's antigen is unknown. Nothing much larger sits one base from this clone, and base qualities are not available. The time point label corresponds to: baseline before first vaccination. Samples from vaccinated people were obtained from the UK trials COV001 and COV002, which included a single-blind randomized controlled phase 2/3 trial of AZD1222 (ChAdOx1 nCoV-19) in healthy adults. Trial participant PBMC samples were collected at day 0 and day 28 after the second dose for TCRbeta chain sequencing. The CDR3 regions of human TCRbeta chains were analyzed by immunosequencing. The paper's processing steps were these. Repertoire TCRs were checked for matches against a reference library of SARS-CoV-2-specific TCRs that had been generated using the MIRA antigen-specificity platform. Breadth meant the fraction of unique TCRs that were SARS-CoV-2-associated, whereas depth meant the fraction of total T cells that were SARS-CoV-2-associated. Using the MIRA data, each spike-specific TCR was assigned both to the spike region to which the TCR was reactive and to a CD4 or CD8 class. Log10-transformed breadth and depth values were compared by one-way ANOVA with Sidak's multiple comparisons tests. TCRdb mirrors the immuneACCESS table, restricted to in-frame sequences. Some clones are absent from its copies; in checked studies, under half trace to an unresolved V gene, and the reason for the others is unknown. The DNA gave D and trimming, while V, J and clone size come from that table. The sample records about 140,000 clones, roughly 91% of which are singletons. The ten top clones hold 7.5% to 9.5% of the sample.

V and J lose 1 base and 2 bases, and a span of 12 bases separates them. The CDR3 runs 15 amino acids, cysteine and phenylalanine included. CDR3 DNA is the only sequence kept; it has 45 bases, read in frame from the first base. Sequences LGHDT (CDR1) and YNNKEL (CDR2) are obtained from the germline V gene (reference sequence). This specimen was peripheral blood, taken on day 0 of AZD1222 vaccination. Recombination connected TRBV3-1 (or the pseudogene TRBV3-2) to TRBJ2-7; TRBD1 could be the D gene, as 5 bases match. The receptor comes from an adult in good health. The CDR3 reads as follows: CASSQASRQPYEQYF. DNA sequence: TGTGCCAGCAGCCAAGCGTCTCGACAGCCCTACGAGCAGTACTTC.